This T cell receptor beta chain was recovered during a study of T cell changes during pregnancy in multiple sclerosis. Libraries were prepared by immunoSEQ multiplex PCR; TCRdb keeps only in-frame clonotypes and omits some of them. The repertoire consists of about 30,000 clones, with roughly 90% occurring once and the leading ten covering around 4.8%. The CDR3 contains 14 residues. The germline gives CDR1 KGHSH, CDR2 LQKENI. Losses at the gene ends were 3 bases for V and 8 bases for J; bases not matched to a gene: 7. The material sequenced was peripheral blood, taken in the second trimester of pregnancy. The TCR was taken from a female donor in good health, enrolled as a control in a pregnancy study. This sequence joins TRBV18 and TRBJ2-1, with 7 positions matching TRBD2. CDR3 loop: CASSPLGGSDEQFF. The CDR3 nucleotides read TGTGCCAGCTCACCCCTCGGGGGGAGCGATGAGCAGTTCTTC.